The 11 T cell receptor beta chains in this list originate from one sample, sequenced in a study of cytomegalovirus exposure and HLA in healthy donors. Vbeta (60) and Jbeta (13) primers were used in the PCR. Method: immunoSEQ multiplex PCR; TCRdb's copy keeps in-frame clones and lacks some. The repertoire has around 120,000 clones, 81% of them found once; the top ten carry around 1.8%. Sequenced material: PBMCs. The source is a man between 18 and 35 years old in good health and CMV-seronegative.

This CDR3 is CASSESRLAPLGSSTDTQYF. CDR3 sequence (DNA): TGCGCCAGCAGTGAGTCACGGCTGGCACCACTAGGTTCGAGCACAGATACGCAGTATTTT. This chain connects TRBV10-2 to TRBJ2-3; perhaps TRBD2 as D (5 bases). This CDR3 has 20 residues. Per the germline V gene, CDR1 is WSHSY and CDR2 is SAAADI. Trimming left V 0 bases short and J 0 bases short, with 22 bases between.

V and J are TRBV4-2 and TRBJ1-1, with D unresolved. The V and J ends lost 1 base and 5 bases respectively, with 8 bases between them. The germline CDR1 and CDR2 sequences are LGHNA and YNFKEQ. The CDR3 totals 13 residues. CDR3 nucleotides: TGTGCCAGCAGCCAAGTGGAGGGAACTGAAGCTTTCTTT. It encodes CASSQVEGTEAFF.

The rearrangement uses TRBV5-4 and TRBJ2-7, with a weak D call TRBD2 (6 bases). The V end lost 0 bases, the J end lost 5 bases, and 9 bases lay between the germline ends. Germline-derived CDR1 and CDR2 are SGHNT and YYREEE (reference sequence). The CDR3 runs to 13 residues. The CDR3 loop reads CASSLVGGNEQYF. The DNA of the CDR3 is TGTGCCAGCAGCTTGGTGGGGGGAAACGAGCAGTACTTC.

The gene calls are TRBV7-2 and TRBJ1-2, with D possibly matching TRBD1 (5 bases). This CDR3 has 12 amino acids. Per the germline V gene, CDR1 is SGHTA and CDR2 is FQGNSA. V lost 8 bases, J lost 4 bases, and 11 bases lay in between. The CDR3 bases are TGTGCCAGCCTTCAGGGATCCTATGGCTACACCTTC. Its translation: CASLQGSYGYTF.

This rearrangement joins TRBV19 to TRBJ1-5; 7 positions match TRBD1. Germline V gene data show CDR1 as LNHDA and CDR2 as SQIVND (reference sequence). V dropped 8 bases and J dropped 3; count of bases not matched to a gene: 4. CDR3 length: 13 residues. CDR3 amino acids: CASGRGNNQPQHF. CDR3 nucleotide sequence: TGTGCCAGTGGCAGGGGGAACAATCAGCCCCAGCATTTT.

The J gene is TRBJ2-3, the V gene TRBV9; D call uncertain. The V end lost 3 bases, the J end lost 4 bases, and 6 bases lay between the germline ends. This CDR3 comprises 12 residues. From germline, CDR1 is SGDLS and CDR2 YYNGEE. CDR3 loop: CASSAPSDTQYF. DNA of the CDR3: TGTGCCAGCAGCGCCCCCTCAGATACGCAGTATTTT.

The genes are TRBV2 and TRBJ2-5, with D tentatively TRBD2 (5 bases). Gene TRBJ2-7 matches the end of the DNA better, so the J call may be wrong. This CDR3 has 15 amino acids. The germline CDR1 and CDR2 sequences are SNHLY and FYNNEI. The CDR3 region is CASTGVVTSSYEQYF. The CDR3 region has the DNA TGTGCCAGCACCGGGGTGGTTACGAGCTCCTACGAGCAGTACTTC.

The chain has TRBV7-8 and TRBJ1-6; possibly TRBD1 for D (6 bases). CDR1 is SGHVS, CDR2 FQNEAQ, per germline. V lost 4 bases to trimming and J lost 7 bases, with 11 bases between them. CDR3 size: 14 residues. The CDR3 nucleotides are TGTGCCAGCAGCTCTGCAGGGGTAAATTCACCCCTCCACTTT. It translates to CASSSAGVNSPLHF.

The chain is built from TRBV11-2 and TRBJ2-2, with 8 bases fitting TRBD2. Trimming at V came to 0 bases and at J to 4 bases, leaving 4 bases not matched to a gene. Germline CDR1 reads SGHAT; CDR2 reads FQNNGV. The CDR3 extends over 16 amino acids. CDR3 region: CASSLEGLVGTGELFF. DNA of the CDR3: TGTGCCAGCAGCTTAGAGGGACTAGTTGGCACCGGGGAGCTGTTTTTT. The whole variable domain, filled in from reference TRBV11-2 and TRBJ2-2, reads EAGVAQSPRYKIIEKRQSVAFWCNPISGHATLYWYQQILGQGPKLLIQFQNNGVVDDSQLPKDRFSAERLKGVDSTLKIQPAKLEDSAVYLCASSLEGLVGTGELFFGEGSRLTVL.

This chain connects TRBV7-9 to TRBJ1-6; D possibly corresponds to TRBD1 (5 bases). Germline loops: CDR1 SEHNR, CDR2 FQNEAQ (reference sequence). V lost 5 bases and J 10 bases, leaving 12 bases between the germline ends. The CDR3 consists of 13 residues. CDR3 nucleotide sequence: TGTGCCAGCAGCCGGGTCCCAGGGTCACCCCTCCACTTT. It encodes CASSRVPGSPLHF.

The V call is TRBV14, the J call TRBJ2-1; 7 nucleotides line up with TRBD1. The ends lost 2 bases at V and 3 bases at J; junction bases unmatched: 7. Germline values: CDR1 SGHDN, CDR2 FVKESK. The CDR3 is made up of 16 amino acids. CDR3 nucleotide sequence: TGTGCCAGCAGCCAACAGGGGGAACCCAACTACAATGAGCAGTTCTTC. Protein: CASSQQGEPNYNEQFF.